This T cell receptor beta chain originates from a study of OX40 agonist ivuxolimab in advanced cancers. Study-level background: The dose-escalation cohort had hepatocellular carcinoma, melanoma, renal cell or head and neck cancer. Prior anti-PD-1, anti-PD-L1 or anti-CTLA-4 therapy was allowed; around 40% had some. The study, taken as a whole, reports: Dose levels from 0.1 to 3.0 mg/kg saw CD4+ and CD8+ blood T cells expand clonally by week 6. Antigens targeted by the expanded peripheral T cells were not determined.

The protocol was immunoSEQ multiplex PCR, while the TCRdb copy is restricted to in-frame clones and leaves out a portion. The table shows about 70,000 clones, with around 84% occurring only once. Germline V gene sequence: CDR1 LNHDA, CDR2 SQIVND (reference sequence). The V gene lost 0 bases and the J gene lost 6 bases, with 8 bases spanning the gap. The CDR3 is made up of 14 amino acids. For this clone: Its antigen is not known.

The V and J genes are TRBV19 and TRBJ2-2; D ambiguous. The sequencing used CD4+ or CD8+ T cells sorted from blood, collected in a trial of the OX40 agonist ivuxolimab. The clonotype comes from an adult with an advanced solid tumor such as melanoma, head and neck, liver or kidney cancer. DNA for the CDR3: TGTGCCAGTAGTATAGACGGGTCCGCCGGGGAGCTGTTTTTT. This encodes CASSIDGSAGELFF.